Listed here are 26 T cell receptor beta chains from one sample, sequenced in a study of CD8 T cells in Susac syndrome. Reverse transcription used roughly 0.45 to 1 ug RNA and random hexamers. TCRdb independently ran MiXCR on the immunoSEQ multiplex PCR reads; one entry per CDR3 protein. This repertoire shows around 110,000 distinct CDR3 sequences, 96% found once; its top ten account for over 0.12%. The sequencing sample was made of CD4+ T cells from PBMCs. The receptors shown here come from a human donor with Susac syndrome.

This chain links TRBV12-3 or TRBV12-4 with TRBJ1-5; D ambiguous. V was cut by 4 bases and J by 3 bases, with 13 bases left in between. There are 15 residues in the CDR3. CDR3 nucleotides: TGTGCCAGCAGTTCCCCGGGCGGTAACAATCAGCCCCAGCATTTT. Its protein is CASSSPGGNNQPQHF.

V and J are TRBV29-1 and TRBJ2-1; D assignment may be TRBD1 or TRBD2 (5 bases each). This CDR3 has 15 residues. V shed 6 bases and J shed 10 bases, with 25 bases lying between them. In germline, CDR1 is SQVTM, CDR2 ANQGSEA. The CDR3 nucleotides read TGCAGCGTCGATGGCCCACACCGGGGCCAGGGAGAGCAGTTCTTC. Amino acid sequence: CSVDGPHRGQGEQFF.

The rearrangement links TRBV2 to TRBJ2-1, with 8 bases fitting TRBD1. The CDR3 runs 15 residues. The ends lost 6 bases at V and 9 bases at J; junction bases unmatched: 13. The germline gives CDR1 SNHLY, CDR2 FYNNEI. The CDR3 coding sequence is TGTGCCAGCAGGGCGGACAGGGATGATCGGGGTGAGCAGTTCTTC. This gives the protein CASRADRDDRGEQFF. Drawing the rest from reference TRBV2 and TRBJ2-1, the complete variable domain is EPEVTQTPSHQVTQMGQEVILRCVPISNHLYFYWYRQILGQKVEFLVSFYNNEISEKSEIFDDQFSVERPDGSNFTLKIRSTKLEDSAMYFCASRADRDDRGEQFFGPGTRLTVL.

The gene calls are TRBV2 and TRBJ2-3, with 8 bases matching TRBD2. The CDR3 sequence is 14 residues long. V gave up 8 bases and J gave up 5 bases; unmatched junction bases: 9. The germline V gene has CDR1 SNHLY and CDR2 FYNNEI. For the CDR3, the DNA is TGTGCCAGCGTAGCGGGACGCTCGGGAGATACGCAGTATTTT. Encoded protein: CASVAGRSGDTQYF.

This clonotype showed up just once. The V gene is TRBV4-2, the J gene TRBJ1-1, with 8 bases fitting TRBD1. Germline values: CDR1 LGHNA, CDR2 YNFKEQ. Trimming removed 0 bases from V and 5 bases from J; junction bases left unmatched: 8. The CDR3 has 16 residues. CDR3 loop: CASSQEGGRGRTEAFF. CDR3 DNA: TGTGCCAGCAGCCAAGAAGGTGGCAGGGGGCGGACTGAAGCTTTCTTT.

V usage is TRBV3-1 and J usage is TRBJ2-6, with D possibly TRBD2 on 5 matching bases. CDR3 length equals 15 residues. Germline V lookup: CDR1 LGHDT, CDR2 YNNKEL (reference sequence). The germline V and J ends were trimmed by 6 bases and 0 bases, with 9 bases remaining between them. CDR3 protein: CASRGETSGANVLTF. The CDR3 DNA reads TGTGCCAGCAGGGGAGAGACCTCTGGGGCCAACGTCCTGACTTTC.

V gene TRBV30 combines with J gene TRBJ1-1; TRBD1 aligns across 7 bases. This CDR3 has 12 amino acids. The germline gives CDR1 GTSNPN, CDR2 SVGIG (reference sequence). CDR3 in amino acids: CAAGQMNTEAFF. The CDR3 DNA is TGTGCGGCGGGACAGATGAACACTGAAGCTTTCTTT.

V usage is TRBV25-1 and J usage is TRBJ2-1; D is unresolved. The V end was cut by 2 bases, the J end by 9 bases, with 8 bases between. The CDR3 extends over 12 amino acids. The germline V gene encodes CDR1 MGHDK and CDR2 SYGVNS. The CDR3 sequence is CASSEPHGEQFF. The CDR3 region has the DNA TGTGCCAGCAGTGAACCCCACGGTGAGCAGTTCTTC.

This chain connects TRBV12-3 or TRBV12-4 to TRBJ2-7, with 9 bases fitting TRBD1. V was pared by 4 bases and J by 5 bases, with 12 bases of the junction left unmatched. CDR3 length equals 16 residues. The CDR3 sequence is CASSSNRGRKTHEQYF. The CDR3 DNA follows: TGTGCCAGCAGTTCCAACAGGGGGCGTAAGACCCACGAGCAGTACTTC.

The CDR3 loop reads CASSGMPPTYNEQFF. The CDR3 DNA is TGTGCCAGCTCAGGAATGCCCCCTACTTACAATGAGCAGTTCTTC. The chain links TRBV18 to TRBJ2-1, with D unresolved. Trimming removed 5 bases at V and 4 bases at J, with 15 bases between. Germline values: CDR1 KGHSH, CDR2 LQKENI. The CDR3 covers 15 residues.

The chain combines TRBV5-4 with TRBJ1-2; a possible D gene is TRBD1 (5 bases). This CDR3 spans 13 amino acids. Germline V gene sequence: CDR1 SGHNT, CDR2 YYREEE (reference sequence). V lost 0 bases and J 5 bases, leaving 8 bases between the germline ends. The CDR3 sequence: CASSLEGSYGYTF. The CDR3 DNA sequence: TGTGCCAGCAGCTTGGAGGGGAGTTATGGCTACACCTTC.

V gene TRBV12-3 or TRBV12-4 combines with J gene TRBJ1-2, with D unresolved. Trimming took 3 bases from V and 6 from J, leaving 17 bases between them. The CDR3 consists of 15 residues. CDR3 in DNA: TGTGCCAGCAGTTTCCTGGCAGCTCCTTCGAATGGCTACACCTTC. It is translated as CASSFLAAPSNGYTF.

The genes are TRBV9 and TRBJ2-5, with D hard to call. The germline CDR1 and CDR2 sequences are SGDLS and YYNGEE. The ends were cut back, 0 bases at V and 2 bases at J, with 8 bases in the middle. The CDR3 loop spans 14 amino acids. The CDR3 DNA is TGTGCCAGCAGCGTAGGGCACAGTCAAGAGACCCAGTACTTC. It codes for CASSVGHSQETQYF.

The chain joins TRBV2 to TRBJ2-1; 8 bases map to TRBD1. The germline V gene has CDR1 SNHLY and CDR2 FYNNEI. The ends lost 6 bases at V and 9 bases at J; junction bases unmatched: 7. The CDR3 is 13 amino acids. The CDR3 protein is CASRTGEVGEQFF. The CDR3 nucleotides are TGTGCCAGCAGGACAGGGGAAGTGGGTGAGCAGTTCTTC.

The count of this clonotype is one. The genes are TRBV27 and TRBJ2-3, with 11 bases lining up with TRBD2. Germline lookup yields CDR1 MNHEY and CDR2 SMNVEV (reference sequence). This CDR3 is 16 amino acids long. V lost 1 base, J lost 2 bases, and 2 bases stayed unmatched. The CDR3 spells CASSLWGLAATDTQYF. CDR3 DNA: TGTGCCAGCAGTTTATGGGGACTAGCGGCCACAGATACGCAGTATTTT.

The rearrangement uses TRBV28 and TRBJ2-5, with D perhaps matching TRBD1 or TRBD2 (6 bases each). Germline CDR1 reads MDHEN; CDR2 reads SYDVKM. The length of the CDR3 is 15 residues. Trimming cost V 1 base and J 5 bases, with 14 bases left between them. The CDR3 reads CASSLSGGEGETQYF. CDR3 DNA: TGTGCCAGCAGTTTATCCGGGGGCGAAGGGGAGACCCAGTACTTC.

The chain carries TRBV10-3 and TRBJ2-1; 7 bases match TRBD1. Germline-derived CDR1 and CDR2 are ENHRY and SYGVKD. The CDR3 covers 12 residues. V gave up 7 bases and J gave up 4 bases; unmatched junction bases: 1. The CDR3: CAIKQGYNEQFF. CDR3 nucleotides: TGTGCCATCAAACAGGGGTACAATGAGCAGTTCTTC.

The chain uses TRBV12-3 or TRBV12-4 and TRBJ2-5; maybe TRBD2 (5 bases). This CDR3 spans 14 amino acids. The V end was cut by 5 bases, the J end by 0 bases, with 10 bases between. CDR3 amino acids: CASSPGLYQETQYF. The CDR3 DNA reads TGTGCCAGCAGTCCCGGACTCTACCAAGAGACCCAGTACTTC.

The chain recombines TRBV7-9 with TRBJ2-7; 11 positions agree with TRBD2. The CDR3 is 16 residues long. Trimming took 1 base from V and 1 from J; bases not matched to a gene: 3. Looked up from germline, CDR1 is SEHNR and CDR2 is FQNEAQ (reference sequence). Here the CDR3 DNA reads TGTGCCAGCAGCTTAGAAGGGACTAGCGGTTCCTACGAGCAGTACTTC. Protein sequence: CASSLEGTSGSYEQYF.

The V and J genes are TRBV6-5 and TRBJ1-3; TRBD1 is a possible D gene (6 bases). CDR1 and CDR2 from the germline V gene are MNHEY and SVGAGI. The CDR3 has 16 residues. The germline V and J ends were trimmed by 4 bases and 0 bases, with 13 bases remaining between them. CDR3 DNA: TGTGCCAGCAGTTCCCCGGGACACAACTCTGGAAACACCATATATTTT. It translates to CASSSPGHNSGNTIYF.

The V call is TRBV6-5, the J call TRBJ1-2; 7 bases line up with TRBD1. The CDR3 sequence is 20 residues long. V was pared by 2 bases and J by 4 bases, with 22 bases of the junction left unmatched. The germline CDR1 and CDR2 sequences are MNHEY and SVGAGI. The CDR3 spells CASSYLILPQDLEGAYGYTF. In nucleotides, the CDR3 is TGTGCCAGCAGTTACCTGATTCTACCCCAGGACCTAGAGGGGGCCTATGGCTACACCTTC.

The chain carries TRBV10-3 and TRBJ2-1; D not certain. The germline V and J ends were trimmed by 2 bases and 10 bases, with 6 bases remaining between them. In germline, CDR1 is ENHRY, CDR2 SYGVKD. This CDR3 spans 11 amino acids. The DNA for the CDR3 is TGTGCCATCAGTGAGGATAGGGAGCAGTTCTTC. Translating gives CAISEDREQFF.

V and J are TRBV29-1 and TRBJ2-3, with TRBD1 identical over 10 bases. Looked up from germline, CDR1 is SQVTM and CDR2 is ANQGSEA. Trimming at V came to 4 bases and at J to 5 bases, leaving 3 bases not matched to a gene. There are 13 residues in the CDR3. The CDR3 protein is CSVGQGAGDTQYF. CDR3 DNA: TGCAGCGTTGGACAGGGGGCGGGAGATACGCAGTATTTT.

The chain joins TRBV7-2 to TRBJ2-1; possible D gene TRBD1, 6 bases. V lost 5 bases, J lost 7 bases, and 12 bases lay in between. CDR1 is SGHTA, CDR2 FQGNSA, per germline. CDR3 length equals 13 residues. CDR3 DNA sequence: TGTGCCAGCAGCGTAGTGAGGGGGAATGAGCAGTTCTTC. It is translated as CASSVVRGNEQFF.

This sequence joins TRBV5-4 and TRBJ1-1; no clear D gene. Germline CDR1 and CDR2: SGHNT and YYREEE (reference sequence). The CDR3 totals 16 residues. The V and J ends lost 0 bases and 3 bases respectively, with 15 bases between them. The CDR3 here is CASSLGTPRADTEAFF. The CDR3 DNA is TGTGCCAGCAGCTTGGGGACGCCGAGGGCGGACACTGAAGCTTTCTTT. Full variable domain (missing parts from reference TRBV5-4 and TRBJ1-1): ETGVTQSPTHLIKTRGQQVTLRCSSQSGHNTVSWYQQALGQGPQFIFQYYREEENGRGNFPPRFSGLQFPNYSSELNVNALELDDSALYLCASSLGTPRADTEAFFGQGTRLTVV.

The J gene is TRBJ2-1, the V gene TRBV9; 12 bases map to TRBD2. This CDR3 has 17 residues. Per germline, CDR1 SGDLS and CDR2 YYNGEE. V was clipped by 3 bases and J by 8 bases; unmatched bases: 12. CDR3 coding DNA: TGTGCCAGCAGCGCCCTTCGACTAGCGGGAGTGGTGGATGAGCAGTTCTTC. Its protein is CASSALRLAGVVDEQFF.